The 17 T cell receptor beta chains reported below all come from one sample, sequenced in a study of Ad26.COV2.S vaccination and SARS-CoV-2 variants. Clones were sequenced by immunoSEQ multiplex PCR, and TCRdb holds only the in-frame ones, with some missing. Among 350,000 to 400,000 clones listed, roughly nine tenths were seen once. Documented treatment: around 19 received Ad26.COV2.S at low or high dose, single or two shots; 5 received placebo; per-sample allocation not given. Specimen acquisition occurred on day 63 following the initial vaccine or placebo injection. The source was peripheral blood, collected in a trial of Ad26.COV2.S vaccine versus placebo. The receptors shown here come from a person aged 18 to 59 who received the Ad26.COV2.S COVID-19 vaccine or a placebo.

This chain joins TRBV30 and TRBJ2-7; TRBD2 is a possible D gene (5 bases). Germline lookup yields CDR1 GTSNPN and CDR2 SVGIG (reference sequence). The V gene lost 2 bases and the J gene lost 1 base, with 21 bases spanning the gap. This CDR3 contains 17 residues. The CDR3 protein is CAWSKSRFGIGSYEQYF. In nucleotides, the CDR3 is TGTGCCTGGAGTAAAAGCCGGTTCGGGATTGGGTCCTACGAGCAGTACTTC.

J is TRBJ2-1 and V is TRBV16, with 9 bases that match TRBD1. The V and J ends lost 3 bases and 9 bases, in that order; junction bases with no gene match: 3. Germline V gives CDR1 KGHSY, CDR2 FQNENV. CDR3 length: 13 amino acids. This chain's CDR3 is CASSQGQGIEQFF. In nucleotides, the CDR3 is TGTGCCAGCAGCCAGGGACAGGGAATTGAGCAGTTCTTC.

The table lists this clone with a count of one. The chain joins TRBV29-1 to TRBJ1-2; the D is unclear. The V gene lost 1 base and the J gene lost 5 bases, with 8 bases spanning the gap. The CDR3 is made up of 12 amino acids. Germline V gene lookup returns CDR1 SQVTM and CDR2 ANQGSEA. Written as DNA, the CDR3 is TGCAGCGTTGAAGGGGTCGCATATGGCTACACCTTC. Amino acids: CSVEGVAYGYTF.

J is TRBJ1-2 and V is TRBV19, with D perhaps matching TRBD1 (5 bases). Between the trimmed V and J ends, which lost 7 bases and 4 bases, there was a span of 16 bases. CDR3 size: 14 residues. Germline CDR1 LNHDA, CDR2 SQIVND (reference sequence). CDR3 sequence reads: CASISAGTLYGYTF. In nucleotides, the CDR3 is TGTGCCAGTATTTCGGCCGGGACCCTCTATGGCTACACCTTC.

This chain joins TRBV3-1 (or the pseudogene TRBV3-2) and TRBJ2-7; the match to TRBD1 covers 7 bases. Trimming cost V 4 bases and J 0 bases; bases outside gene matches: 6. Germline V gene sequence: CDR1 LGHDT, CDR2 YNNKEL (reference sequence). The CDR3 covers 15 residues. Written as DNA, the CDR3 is TGTGCCAGCAGCCCCAGGACAGGAAACTCCTACGAGCAGTACTTC. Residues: CASSPRTGNSYEQYF.

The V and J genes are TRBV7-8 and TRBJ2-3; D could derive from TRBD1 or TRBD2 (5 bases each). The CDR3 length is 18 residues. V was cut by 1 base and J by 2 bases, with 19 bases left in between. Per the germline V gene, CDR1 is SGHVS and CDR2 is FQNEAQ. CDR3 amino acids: CASSLVFYGTGPTDTQYF. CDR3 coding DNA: TGTGCCAGCAGCTTAGTTTTTTATGGGACGGGACCCACAGATACGCAGTATTTT.

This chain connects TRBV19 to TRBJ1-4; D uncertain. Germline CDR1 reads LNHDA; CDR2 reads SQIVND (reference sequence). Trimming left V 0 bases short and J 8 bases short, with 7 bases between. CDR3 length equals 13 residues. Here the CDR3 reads CASSIERKEKLFF. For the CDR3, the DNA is TGTGCCAGTAGTATAGAAAGGAAGGAAAAACTGTTTTTT.

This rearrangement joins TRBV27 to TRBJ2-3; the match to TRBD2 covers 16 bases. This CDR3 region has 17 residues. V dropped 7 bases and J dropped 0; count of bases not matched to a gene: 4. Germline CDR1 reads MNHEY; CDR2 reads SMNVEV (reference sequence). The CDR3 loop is CASKGLAGGISTDTQYF. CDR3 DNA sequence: TGTGCCAGCAAGGGACTAGCGGGGGGGATTAGCACAGATACGCAGTATTTT.

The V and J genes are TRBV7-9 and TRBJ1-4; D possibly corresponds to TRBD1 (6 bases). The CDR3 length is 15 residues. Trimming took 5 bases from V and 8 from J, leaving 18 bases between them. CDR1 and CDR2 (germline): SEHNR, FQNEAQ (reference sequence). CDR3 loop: CASSPNRVGYEKLFF. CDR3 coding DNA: TGTGCCAGCAGCCCAAACAGGGTGGGGTACGAAAAACTGTTTTTT. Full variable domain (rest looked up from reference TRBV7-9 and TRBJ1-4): DTGVSQNPRHKITKRGQNVTFRCDPISEHNRLYWYRQTLGQGPEFLTYFQNEAQLEKSRLLSDRFSAERPKGSFSTLEIQRTEQGDSAMYLCASSPNRVGYEKLFFGSGTQLSVL.

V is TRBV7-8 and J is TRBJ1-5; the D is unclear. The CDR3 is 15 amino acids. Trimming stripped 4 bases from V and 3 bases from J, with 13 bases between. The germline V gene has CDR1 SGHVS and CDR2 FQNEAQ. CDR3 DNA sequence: TGTGCCAGCAGCTCGTTATTAGCATCCAATCAGCCCCAGCATTTT. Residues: CASSSLLASNQPQHF.

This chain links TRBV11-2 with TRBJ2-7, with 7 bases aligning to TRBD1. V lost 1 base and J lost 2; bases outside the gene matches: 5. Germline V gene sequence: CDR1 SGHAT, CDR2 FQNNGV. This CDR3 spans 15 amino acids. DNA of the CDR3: TGTGCCAGCAGCTTAGTACAGGGGTCCCCCTACGAGCAGTACTTC. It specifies CASSLVQGSPYEQYF.

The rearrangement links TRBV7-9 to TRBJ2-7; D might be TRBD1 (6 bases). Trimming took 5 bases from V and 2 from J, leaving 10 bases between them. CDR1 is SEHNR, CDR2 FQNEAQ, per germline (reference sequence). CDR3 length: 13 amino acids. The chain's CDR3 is CASSRDNTYEQYF. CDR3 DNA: TGTGCCAGCAGCCGGGACAATACCTACGAGCAGTACTTC.

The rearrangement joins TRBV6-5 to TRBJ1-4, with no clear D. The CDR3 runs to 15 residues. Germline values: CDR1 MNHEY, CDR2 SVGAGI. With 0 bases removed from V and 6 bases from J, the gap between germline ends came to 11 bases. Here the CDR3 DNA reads TGTGCCAGCAGTTACTCGATAGAGGACGATGAAAAACTGTTTTTT. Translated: CASSYSIEDDEKLFF.

CDR3 sequence reads: CASSLASGQGAEAFF. The CDR3 DNA sequence: TGTGCCAGCAGCTTAGCGTCGGGACAGGGGGCTGAAGCTTTCTTT. This chain joins TRBV7-9 and TRBJ1-1, with 11 bases fitting TRBD1. The V gene's germline CDR1 is SEHNR and CDR2 FQNEAQ (reference sequence). J gave up 6 bases and V 0 bases, and 3 bases lay outside the gene matches. The length of the CDR3 is 15 residues.

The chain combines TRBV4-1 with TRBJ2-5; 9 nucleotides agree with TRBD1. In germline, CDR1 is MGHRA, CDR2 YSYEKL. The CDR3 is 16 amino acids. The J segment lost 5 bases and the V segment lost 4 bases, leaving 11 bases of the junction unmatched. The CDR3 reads CASSRGQGSALETQYF. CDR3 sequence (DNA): TGCGCCAGCAGCCGGGGACAGGGATCGGCTTTGGAGACCCAGTACTTC.

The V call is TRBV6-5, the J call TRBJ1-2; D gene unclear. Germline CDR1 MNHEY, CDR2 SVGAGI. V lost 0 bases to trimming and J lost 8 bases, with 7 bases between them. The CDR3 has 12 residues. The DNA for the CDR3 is TGTGCCAGCAGTTACTCGACGGGCGGCTACACCTTC. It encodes CASSYSTGGYTF.

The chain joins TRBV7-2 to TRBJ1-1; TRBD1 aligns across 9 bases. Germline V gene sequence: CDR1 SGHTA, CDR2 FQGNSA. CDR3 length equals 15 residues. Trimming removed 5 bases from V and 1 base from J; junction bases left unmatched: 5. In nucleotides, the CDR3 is TGTGCCAGCAGCCCTCAACAGGGGGCGAACACTGAAGCTTTCTTT. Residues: CASSPQQGANTEAFF.